This T cell receptor (beta chain) was identified during a study of blood T cell repertoires in COVID-19 (dated by TCRdb to the early 2020s). Looking at the study overall: Samples from collaborators originated in the United States, Italy and Spain and spanned both the acute and convalescent phases of COVID-19. The repertoires were released in a freely available public database meant as a resource for research on the immune response to SARS-CoV-2. A de-identified subject ID, COVID-19 status, age in years and sex were almost always included in the sample metadata. The prospective study material was composed of cDNA or gDNA derived from T cells, B-cell-depleted T cells, or PBMCs. Samples were obtained from the ongoing ImmuneRACE study (first 160 participants) and from over a thousand subjects provided by 6 global collaborators. The dataset comprised deeply sampled blood TCRbeta repertoires from subjects exposed to, actively infected with, or recovered from COVID-19. Where available, HLA class I and class II types were taken from metadata supplied by the sample provider and were not determined by assay-based typing. What the research found in general, with its limitations: Clinical and demographic metadata were provided uncurated, with the amount varying by source and participant.

Collaborating institutions collected whole blood in K2EDTA tubes following their own protocols. Collaborator samples were shipped for TCRbeta analysis as frozen whole blood, isolated PBMCs, or DNA extracted from either sample type. There are 13 amino acids in the CDR3, from cysteine to phenylalanine inclusive. The kept DNA is CDR3 alone, 39 bases in frame from the first base. In the germline V gene, CDR1 corresponds to SGHRS and CDR2 to YFSETQ. V was cut back by 4 bases and J by 8 bases, leaving a gap of 12 bases between them. To note about this clone: Which antigen it targets is not known. Base qualities are not recorded, but no much larger clone differs from it by a single base.

The immunoSEQ Assay, a bias-controlled multiplex PCR, was used to amplify TCRbeta CDR3 regions from genomic DNA. From the authors' description of their analysis: The number of nucleated cells in each sample was estimated from the amplification of reference gene primers within the assay. To quantify the absolute abundance of each unique TCRbeta CDR3 rearrangement, sequence reads were collapsed and filtered. For each sample, productive Simpson clonality was calculated as the square root of Simpson's diversity index over productive rearrangements. The source is immuneACCESS, and TCRdb retained only in-frame sequences with V and J called. Part of the clones is not carried over; for the studies checked, unresolved V genes explain less than half of this, and the remainder is unexplained. The DNA was the basis for D and trimming; V, J and clone size are from that table. The table for this sample lists about 80,000 clones; approximately 82% of them were counted only once. 8% to 13% of the sample is in the top ten clones.

Source material: peripheral blood. This sequence uses TRBV5-1 and TRBJ1-4; TRBD1 is perhaps the D gene, given 6 matching bases. The receptor was derived from a man aged 60 to 69 with acute or convalescent COVID-19. The DNA sequence is as follows: TGCGCCAGCAGCCCCCGGACAGCCGAAAAACTGTTTTTT. It specifies CASSPRTAEKLFF.